This is a list of T cell receptor beta chains from one sample in a study of CD8 T cells in ankylosing spondylitis. TCRdb ran MiXCR on the 5' RACE reads and lists one entry per CDR3 protein. The sample has about 330,000 distinct CDR3 sequences, less than 10% seen once; the top ten hold about 14%. Sequencing was carried out using blood, either unsorted or a sorted T cell fraction (not recorded which). The origin of the receptors is a male donor with ankylosing spondylitis. Both conserved end residues are part of each CDR3. D genes are given only for firm matches. Size tells how often a clone was seen (once, few, many) or the class of an expanded clone, and some rows leave it out.

J,D,length,V,size,DNA,CDR3
TRBJ2-7,NA,14,TRBV11-3,NA,TGTGCCAGCAGCCCGGGTGGCAACTCCTACGAGCAGTACTTC,CASSPGGNSYEQYF
TRBJ2-1,NA,15,TRBV5-5,NA,TGTGCCAGCACCCCGTACCCTGCAGGGGACAATGAGCAGTTCTTC,CASTPYPAGDNEQFF
TRBJ2-4,TRBD2,21,TRBV4-2,many,TGTGCCAGCAGCCAAGATCGGGTCGGGACTAGCGGGAGTATAGGCAAAAACATTCAGTACTTC,CASSQDRVGTSGSIGKNIQYF
TRBJ2-1,TRBD2,15,TRBV24-1,NA,TGTGCCACCAGTGATAGGCGCGGGGGGCGCACGGAGCAGTTCTTC,CATSDRRGGRTEQFF
TRBJ2-3,TRBD2,17,TRBV20-1,NA,TGCAGTGCCAACCGTGGTGACCTAGCGGGAGGGCCGGATACGCAGTATTTT,CSANRGDLAGGPDTQYF
TRBJ2-7,NA,15,TRBV2,NA,TGTGCCAGCAGTGAAGGAAGGGGGTGGGGAAGCGAGCAGTACTTC,CASSEGRGWGSEQYF
TRBJ1-1,NA,15,TRBV18,few,TGTGCCAGCTCGCCTACCCTGTCCGAGAACACTGAAGCTTTCTTT,CASSPTLSENTEAFF
TRBJ2-7,NA,14,TRBV20-1,NA,TGCAGTGCCACACAGGGAAGCCGAACCTACGAGCAGTACTTC,CSATQGSRTYEQYF
TRBJ1-2,TRBD1,15,TRBV2,NA,TGTGCCAGCAGTGAACCAGGACAGGACATCTATGGCTACACCTTC,CASSEPGQDIYGYTF
TRBJ2-1,TRBD2,15,TRBV4-1,few,TGCGCCAGCAGCCAAGGAGCGGGAGCCGGCAATGAGCAGTTCTTC,CASSQGAGAGNEQFF
TRBJ2-3,TRBD1,17,TRBV7-2,many,TGTGCCAGCAGCCGGACAGGTGGTTTGGATGAAGCAGATACGCAGTATTTT,CASSRTGGLDEADTQYF
TRBJ2-1,TRBD2,15,TRBV27,many,TGTGCCAGCAGTGGGACTAGCGGGAGACTCAATGAGCAGTTCTTC,CASSGTSGRLNEQFF
TRBJ2-7,NA,13,TRBV5-1,many,TGCGCCAGCAGCTTTCCCAACTCCTACGAGCAGTACTTC,CASSFPNSYEQYF
TRBJ1-1,NA,11,TRBV24-1,NA,TGTGCCACCAGTGATGGACATGAAGCTTTCTTT,CATSDGHEAFF
TRBJ1-2,NA,15,TRBV5-1,few,TGCGCCAGCAGCTTGTCGGTCAGTATTAACTATGGCTACACCTTC,CASSLSVSINYGYTF
TRBJ2-1,TRBD2,17,TRBV9,NA,TGTGCCAGCAGCGTAGGACTAGCGGGAGGGGTGGGCAATGAGCAGTTCTTC,CASSVGLAGGVGNEQFF
TRBJ2-1,NA,13,TRBV7-3,NA,TGTGCCAGCAGCTTAAGGTCCTACAATGAGCAGTTCTTC,CASSLRSYNEQFF
TRBJ2-1,TRBD2,16,TRBV5-1,many,TGCGCCAGCAGCATTACTAGCGGGGTAACCTACAATGAGCAGTTCTTC,CASSITSGVTYNEQFF
TRBJ2-2,NA,15,TRBV6-5,many,TGTGCCAGCAGTTACGATGGGGTCGGAACCGGGGAGCTGTTTTTT,CASSYDGVGTGELFF
TRBJ1-3,NA,15,TRBV6-5,few,TGTGCCAGCAGTTGGGGGACTCCTATCGGAAACACCATATATTTT,CASSWGTPIGNTIYF
TRBJ1-4,TRBD1,12,TRBV6-2/TRBV6-3,many,TGTGCCAGCAGCAGGGACAGCGGAAAACTGTTTTTT,CASSRDSGKLFF
TRBJ2-5,NA,17,TRBV28,NA,TGTGCCAGCAGCTTTGGGACACTTTTCGAATCCCAAGAGACCCAGTACTTC,CASSFGTLFESQETQYF
TRBJ2-3,NA,15,TRBV28,many,TGTGCCTGCCTCGGAGTTGTGGGACGGACAGATACGCAGTATTTT,CACLGVVGRTDTQYF
TRBJ1-4,NA,14,TRBV18,many,TGTGCCAGCTCACCAAGGGACATTAATGAAAAACTGTTTTTT,CASSPRDINEKLFF
TRBJ2-2,TRBD1,15,TRBV24-1,NA,TGTGCCACCAGTGCCGGACAGGGTTGGACCGGGGAGCTGTTTTTT,CATSAGQGWTGELFF
TRBJ2-7,NA,12,TRBV21-1,few,TGTGCCAGCAGCAAATTCCTCTACGAGCAGTACTTC,CASSKFLYEQYF
TRBJ2-1,TRBD2,14,TRBV7-7,many,TGTGCCAGCTCCGAAACAGCGGGAGGGGGTGAGCAGTTCTTC,CASSETAGGGEQFF
TRBJ2-1,TRBD2,15,TRBV2,many,TGTGCCAGCAAACTAGCGGGAGTATTAAGCAATGAGCAGTTCTTC,CASKLAGVLSNEQFF
TRBJ2-1,NA,14,TRBV9,many,TGTGCCAGCAGCGTTTCGGGACTCCACAATGAGCAGTTCTTC,CASSVSGLHNEQFF
TRBJ1-3,NA,14,TRBV29-1,NA,TGCAGCGTAGGCGACAGAGTCTCTGGAAACACCATATATTTT,CSVGDRVSGNTIYF
TRBJ2-5,NA,13,TRBV5-1,NA,TGCGCCAGCAGCTCCAGGGTTTGGGAGACCCAGTACTTC,CASSSRVWETQYF
TRBJ1-1,TRBD1,16,TRBV28,few,TGTGCCAGCGGATTATACAGGGGAGGAGTGAACACTGAAGCTTTCTTT,CASGLYRGGVNTEAFF
TRBJ1-5,NA,13,TRBV19,few,TGTGCCAGTAGTCTGGGGTCCTATCAGCCCCAGCATTTT,CASSLGSYQPQHF
TRBJ1-1,NA,13,TRBV3-1,few,TGTGCCAGCAGCCCTCAGTGGAACACTGAAGCTTTCTTT,CASSPQWNTEAFF
TRBJ1-6,NA,15,TRBV18,few,TGTGCCAGCTCACCTGAGACGGCGAATAATTCACCCCTCCACTTT,CASSPETANNSPLHF
TRBJ1-4,TRBD1,17,TRBV6-5,NA,TGTGCCAGCAGTTACTCTATCCCCCGGACAGGGAATGAAAAACTGTTTTTT,CASSYSIPRTGNEKLFF
TRBJ2-1,TRBD1,15,TRBV2,few,TGTGCCAGCAGCTTACAGGGGACCCTAGACTATGAGCAGTTCTTC,CASSLQGTLDYEQFF
TRBJ2-3,TRBD2,16,TRBV7-8,NA,TGTGCCAGCAGCTTATCTCCTAGCGGAGCTTTGGATACGCAGTATTTT,CASSLSPSGALDTQYF
TRBJ2-4,TRBD2,15,TRBV2,NA,TGTGCCAGCAGTATACGGACTAGCGGAGTAAACATTCAGTACTTC,CASSIRTSGVNIQYF
TRBJ2-5,TRBD1,14,TRBV20-1,NA,TGCAGTGCTAGAGAGGTCCAGGGGGTTGAGACCCAGTACTTC,CSAREVQGVETQYF
TRBJ1-1,TRBD1,14,TRBV18,NA,TGTGCCAGCTCACCTAGCCAGGGGGCCACTGAAGCTTTCTTT,CASSPSQGATEAFF
TRBJ2-1,NA,12,TRBV6-1,many,TGTGCCAGCAGTGACGGGTGGAATGAGCAGTTCTTC,CASSDGWNEQFF
TRBJ2-1,TRBD2,12,TRBV20-1,NA,TGCAGTGCTATAGTAGCGGGAAATGAGCAGTTCTTC,CSAIVAGNEQFF
TRBJ1-1,TRBD1,14,TRBV2,few,TGTGCCAGCAGATCCCTGGCAGGGGGCACTGAAGCTTTCTTT,CASRSLAGGTEAFF
TRBJ2-1,NA,15,TRBV10-3,many,TGTGCCATCAGTGAGGCCTCCAGCGGACGCAATGAGCAGTTCTTC,CAISEASSGRNEQFF
TRBJ2-1,TRBD1,13,TRBV20-1,few,TGCAGTGCTATGGGGGACAGTTATAATGAGCAGTTCTTC,CSAMGDSYNEQFF